This T cell receptor beta chain was retrieved from a study of control samples from healthy donors and cancer patients. Germline trimming cut 1 base from V and 5 bases from J; bases unmatched to any gene: 5. This CDR3 contains 14 residues. The germline gives CDR1 SEHNR, CDR2 FQNEAQ (reference sequence). TCRdb's copy holds only in-frame clones and misses some; the assay was immunoSEQ multiplex PCR. The table has 75,000 to 100,000 clones, roughly 89% seen once; the top ten hold approximately 6%. The chain couples TRBV7-9 to TRBJ2-7, with 7 bases matching TRBD1. The sequence came from a man in his fifties in good health. Sequenced material: blood. CDR3 DNA: TGTGCCAGCAGCTTAGAGACAGGGTCTGACGAGCAGTACTTC. Protein: CASSLETGSDEQYF.